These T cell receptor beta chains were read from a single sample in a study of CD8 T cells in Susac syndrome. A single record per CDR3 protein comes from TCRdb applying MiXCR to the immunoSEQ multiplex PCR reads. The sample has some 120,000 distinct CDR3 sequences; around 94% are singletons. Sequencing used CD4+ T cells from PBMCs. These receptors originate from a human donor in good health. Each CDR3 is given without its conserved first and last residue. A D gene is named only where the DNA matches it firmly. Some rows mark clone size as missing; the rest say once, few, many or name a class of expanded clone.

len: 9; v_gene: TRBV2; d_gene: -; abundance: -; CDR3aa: ATYLAGELF
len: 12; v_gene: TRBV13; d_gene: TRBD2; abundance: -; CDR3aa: ASSGLAEKETQY
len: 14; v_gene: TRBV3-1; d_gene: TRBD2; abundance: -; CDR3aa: ASSEGAGGPYNEQF
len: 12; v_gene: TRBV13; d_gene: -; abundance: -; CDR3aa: ASSAGGTKNIQY
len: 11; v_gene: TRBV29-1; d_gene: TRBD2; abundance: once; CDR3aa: SATGLGIDTQY
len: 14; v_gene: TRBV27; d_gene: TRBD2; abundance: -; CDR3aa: AIKGPGGRRGDTQY
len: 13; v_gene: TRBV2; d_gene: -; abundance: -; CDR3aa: ASSELLATNEKLF
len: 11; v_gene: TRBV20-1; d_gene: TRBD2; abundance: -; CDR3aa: SAFSGVQETQY
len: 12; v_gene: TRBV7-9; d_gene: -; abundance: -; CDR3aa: ASSFGQTNQPQH
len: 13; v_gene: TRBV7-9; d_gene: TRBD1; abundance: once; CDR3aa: ASSSGAGGAETQY
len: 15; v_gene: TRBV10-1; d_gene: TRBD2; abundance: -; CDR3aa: ASSPGLAGGSRETQY
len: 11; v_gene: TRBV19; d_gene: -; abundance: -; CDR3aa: ASSRRGLTEAF
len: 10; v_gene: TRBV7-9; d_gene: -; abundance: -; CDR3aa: ASSPDWDTQY
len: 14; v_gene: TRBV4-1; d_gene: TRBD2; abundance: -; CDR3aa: ASSQGVGRSHNEQF
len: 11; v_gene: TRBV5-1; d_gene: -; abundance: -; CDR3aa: ASTAVSSYEQY
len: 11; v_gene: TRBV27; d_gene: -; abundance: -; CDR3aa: ASSLSRPGELF
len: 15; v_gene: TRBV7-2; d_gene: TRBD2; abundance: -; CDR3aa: ASSLGVAGGPGGELF
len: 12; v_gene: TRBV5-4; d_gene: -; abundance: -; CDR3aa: ASSGLDLSYEQY
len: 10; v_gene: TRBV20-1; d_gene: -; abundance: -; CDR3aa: SVRLSGNTIY
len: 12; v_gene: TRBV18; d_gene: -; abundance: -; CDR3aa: ASSPLSRADTQY
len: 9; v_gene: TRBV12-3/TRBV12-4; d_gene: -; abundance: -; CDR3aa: ASSLGGEQF
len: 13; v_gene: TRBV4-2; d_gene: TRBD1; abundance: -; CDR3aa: ASSTGQGAGEKLF
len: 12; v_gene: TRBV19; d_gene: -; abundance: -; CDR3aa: ASSRPGSRYEQY
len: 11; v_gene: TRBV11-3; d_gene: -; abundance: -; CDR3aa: ASSLLSSTEAF
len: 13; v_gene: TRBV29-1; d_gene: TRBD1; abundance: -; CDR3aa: SVERGTGVTDTQY
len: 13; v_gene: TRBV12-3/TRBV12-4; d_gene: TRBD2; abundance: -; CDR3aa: ASSQTSGAVREQY
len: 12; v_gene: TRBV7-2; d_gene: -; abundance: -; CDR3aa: ASRSSNGANVLT
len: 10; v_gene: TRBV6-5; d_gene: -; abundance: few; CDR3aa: ASKRGNTEAF
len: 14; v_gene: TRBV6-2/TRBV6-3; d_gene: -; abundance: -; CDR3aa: ASSYPAHGESTEAF
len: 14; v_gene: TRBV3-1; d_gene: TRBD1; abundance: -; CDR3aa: ASSVTGTGAYNEQF
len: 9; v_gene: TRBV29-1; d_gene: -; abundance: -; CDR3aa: SWRRYNEQF
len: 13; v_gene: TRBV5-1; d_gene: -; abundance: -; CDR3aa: ASSLLRGREVEAF
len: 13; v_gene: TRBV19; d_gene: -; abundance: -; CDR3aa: ASSMLQLPPYEQY
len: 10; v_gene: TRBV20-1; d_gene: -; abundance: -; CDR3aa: SARGPEYEAF
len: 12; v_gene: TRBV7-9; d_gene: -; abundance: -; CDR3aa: ASSSGPSQETQY
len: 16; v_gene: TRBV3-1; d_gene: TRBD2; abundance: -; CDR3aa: ASSLPPGTSGRWDEQF
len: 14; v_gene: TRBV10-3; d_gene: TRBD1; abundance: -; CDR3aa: AISETGGRFKTEAF
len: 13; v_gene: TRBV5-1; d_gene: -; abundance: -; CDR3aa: ASSGVIGQSYEQY
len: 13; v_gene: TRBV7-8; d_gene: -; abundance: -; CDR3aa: ASSFGLATYNEQF
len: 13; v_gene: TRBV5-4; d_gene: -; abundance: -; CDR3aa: ASSWGGTGNTEAF
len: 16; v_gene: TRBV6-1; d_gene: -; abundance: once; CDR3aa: ASRIYPGTGASGNTIY
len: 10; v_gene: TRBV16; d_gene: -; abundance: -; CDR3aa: ASSQWSGEAF
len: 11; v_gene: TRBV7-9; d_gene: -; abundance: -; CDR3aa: ASSSEGGGTQY
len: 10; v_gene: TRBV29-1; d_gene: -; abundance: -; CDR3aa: SSYENTGELF
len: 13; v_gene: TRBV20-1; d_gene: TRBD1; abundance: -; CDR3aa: SAPLPQQGRTEAF
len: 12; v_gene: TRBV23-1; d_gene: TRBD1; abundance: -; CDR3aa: ASKRRDRQETQY
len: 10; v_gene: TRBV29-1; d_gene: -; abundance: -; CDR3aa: SVEWMNTEAF
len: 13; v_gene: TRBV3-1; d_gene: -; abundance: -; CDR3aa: ASSNRAWSSYEQY
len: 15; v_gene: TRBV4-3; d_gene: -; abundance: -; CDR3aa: ASSQEIGSGPNTEAF
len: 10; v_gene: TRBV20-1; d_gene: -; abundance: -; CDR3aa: SARGTTETQY
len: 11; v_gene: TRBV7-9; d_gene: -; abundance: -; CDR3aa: ASSEKGGETQY
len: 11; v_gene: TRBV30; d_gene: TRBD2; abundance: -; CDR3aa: AYRLAAVYEQY
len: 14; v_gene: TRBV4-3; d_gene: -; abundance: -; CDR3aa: ASSLDRKGKESPLH
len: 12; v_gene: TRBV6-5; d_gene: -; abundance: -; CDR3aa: ASRDDNGPYEQY
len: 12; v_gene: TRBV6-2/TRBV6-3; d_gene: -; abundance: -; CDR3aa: ASSYPMGNTEAF
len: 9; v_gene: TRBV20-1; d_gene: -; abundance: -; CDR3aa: SASHETGAF